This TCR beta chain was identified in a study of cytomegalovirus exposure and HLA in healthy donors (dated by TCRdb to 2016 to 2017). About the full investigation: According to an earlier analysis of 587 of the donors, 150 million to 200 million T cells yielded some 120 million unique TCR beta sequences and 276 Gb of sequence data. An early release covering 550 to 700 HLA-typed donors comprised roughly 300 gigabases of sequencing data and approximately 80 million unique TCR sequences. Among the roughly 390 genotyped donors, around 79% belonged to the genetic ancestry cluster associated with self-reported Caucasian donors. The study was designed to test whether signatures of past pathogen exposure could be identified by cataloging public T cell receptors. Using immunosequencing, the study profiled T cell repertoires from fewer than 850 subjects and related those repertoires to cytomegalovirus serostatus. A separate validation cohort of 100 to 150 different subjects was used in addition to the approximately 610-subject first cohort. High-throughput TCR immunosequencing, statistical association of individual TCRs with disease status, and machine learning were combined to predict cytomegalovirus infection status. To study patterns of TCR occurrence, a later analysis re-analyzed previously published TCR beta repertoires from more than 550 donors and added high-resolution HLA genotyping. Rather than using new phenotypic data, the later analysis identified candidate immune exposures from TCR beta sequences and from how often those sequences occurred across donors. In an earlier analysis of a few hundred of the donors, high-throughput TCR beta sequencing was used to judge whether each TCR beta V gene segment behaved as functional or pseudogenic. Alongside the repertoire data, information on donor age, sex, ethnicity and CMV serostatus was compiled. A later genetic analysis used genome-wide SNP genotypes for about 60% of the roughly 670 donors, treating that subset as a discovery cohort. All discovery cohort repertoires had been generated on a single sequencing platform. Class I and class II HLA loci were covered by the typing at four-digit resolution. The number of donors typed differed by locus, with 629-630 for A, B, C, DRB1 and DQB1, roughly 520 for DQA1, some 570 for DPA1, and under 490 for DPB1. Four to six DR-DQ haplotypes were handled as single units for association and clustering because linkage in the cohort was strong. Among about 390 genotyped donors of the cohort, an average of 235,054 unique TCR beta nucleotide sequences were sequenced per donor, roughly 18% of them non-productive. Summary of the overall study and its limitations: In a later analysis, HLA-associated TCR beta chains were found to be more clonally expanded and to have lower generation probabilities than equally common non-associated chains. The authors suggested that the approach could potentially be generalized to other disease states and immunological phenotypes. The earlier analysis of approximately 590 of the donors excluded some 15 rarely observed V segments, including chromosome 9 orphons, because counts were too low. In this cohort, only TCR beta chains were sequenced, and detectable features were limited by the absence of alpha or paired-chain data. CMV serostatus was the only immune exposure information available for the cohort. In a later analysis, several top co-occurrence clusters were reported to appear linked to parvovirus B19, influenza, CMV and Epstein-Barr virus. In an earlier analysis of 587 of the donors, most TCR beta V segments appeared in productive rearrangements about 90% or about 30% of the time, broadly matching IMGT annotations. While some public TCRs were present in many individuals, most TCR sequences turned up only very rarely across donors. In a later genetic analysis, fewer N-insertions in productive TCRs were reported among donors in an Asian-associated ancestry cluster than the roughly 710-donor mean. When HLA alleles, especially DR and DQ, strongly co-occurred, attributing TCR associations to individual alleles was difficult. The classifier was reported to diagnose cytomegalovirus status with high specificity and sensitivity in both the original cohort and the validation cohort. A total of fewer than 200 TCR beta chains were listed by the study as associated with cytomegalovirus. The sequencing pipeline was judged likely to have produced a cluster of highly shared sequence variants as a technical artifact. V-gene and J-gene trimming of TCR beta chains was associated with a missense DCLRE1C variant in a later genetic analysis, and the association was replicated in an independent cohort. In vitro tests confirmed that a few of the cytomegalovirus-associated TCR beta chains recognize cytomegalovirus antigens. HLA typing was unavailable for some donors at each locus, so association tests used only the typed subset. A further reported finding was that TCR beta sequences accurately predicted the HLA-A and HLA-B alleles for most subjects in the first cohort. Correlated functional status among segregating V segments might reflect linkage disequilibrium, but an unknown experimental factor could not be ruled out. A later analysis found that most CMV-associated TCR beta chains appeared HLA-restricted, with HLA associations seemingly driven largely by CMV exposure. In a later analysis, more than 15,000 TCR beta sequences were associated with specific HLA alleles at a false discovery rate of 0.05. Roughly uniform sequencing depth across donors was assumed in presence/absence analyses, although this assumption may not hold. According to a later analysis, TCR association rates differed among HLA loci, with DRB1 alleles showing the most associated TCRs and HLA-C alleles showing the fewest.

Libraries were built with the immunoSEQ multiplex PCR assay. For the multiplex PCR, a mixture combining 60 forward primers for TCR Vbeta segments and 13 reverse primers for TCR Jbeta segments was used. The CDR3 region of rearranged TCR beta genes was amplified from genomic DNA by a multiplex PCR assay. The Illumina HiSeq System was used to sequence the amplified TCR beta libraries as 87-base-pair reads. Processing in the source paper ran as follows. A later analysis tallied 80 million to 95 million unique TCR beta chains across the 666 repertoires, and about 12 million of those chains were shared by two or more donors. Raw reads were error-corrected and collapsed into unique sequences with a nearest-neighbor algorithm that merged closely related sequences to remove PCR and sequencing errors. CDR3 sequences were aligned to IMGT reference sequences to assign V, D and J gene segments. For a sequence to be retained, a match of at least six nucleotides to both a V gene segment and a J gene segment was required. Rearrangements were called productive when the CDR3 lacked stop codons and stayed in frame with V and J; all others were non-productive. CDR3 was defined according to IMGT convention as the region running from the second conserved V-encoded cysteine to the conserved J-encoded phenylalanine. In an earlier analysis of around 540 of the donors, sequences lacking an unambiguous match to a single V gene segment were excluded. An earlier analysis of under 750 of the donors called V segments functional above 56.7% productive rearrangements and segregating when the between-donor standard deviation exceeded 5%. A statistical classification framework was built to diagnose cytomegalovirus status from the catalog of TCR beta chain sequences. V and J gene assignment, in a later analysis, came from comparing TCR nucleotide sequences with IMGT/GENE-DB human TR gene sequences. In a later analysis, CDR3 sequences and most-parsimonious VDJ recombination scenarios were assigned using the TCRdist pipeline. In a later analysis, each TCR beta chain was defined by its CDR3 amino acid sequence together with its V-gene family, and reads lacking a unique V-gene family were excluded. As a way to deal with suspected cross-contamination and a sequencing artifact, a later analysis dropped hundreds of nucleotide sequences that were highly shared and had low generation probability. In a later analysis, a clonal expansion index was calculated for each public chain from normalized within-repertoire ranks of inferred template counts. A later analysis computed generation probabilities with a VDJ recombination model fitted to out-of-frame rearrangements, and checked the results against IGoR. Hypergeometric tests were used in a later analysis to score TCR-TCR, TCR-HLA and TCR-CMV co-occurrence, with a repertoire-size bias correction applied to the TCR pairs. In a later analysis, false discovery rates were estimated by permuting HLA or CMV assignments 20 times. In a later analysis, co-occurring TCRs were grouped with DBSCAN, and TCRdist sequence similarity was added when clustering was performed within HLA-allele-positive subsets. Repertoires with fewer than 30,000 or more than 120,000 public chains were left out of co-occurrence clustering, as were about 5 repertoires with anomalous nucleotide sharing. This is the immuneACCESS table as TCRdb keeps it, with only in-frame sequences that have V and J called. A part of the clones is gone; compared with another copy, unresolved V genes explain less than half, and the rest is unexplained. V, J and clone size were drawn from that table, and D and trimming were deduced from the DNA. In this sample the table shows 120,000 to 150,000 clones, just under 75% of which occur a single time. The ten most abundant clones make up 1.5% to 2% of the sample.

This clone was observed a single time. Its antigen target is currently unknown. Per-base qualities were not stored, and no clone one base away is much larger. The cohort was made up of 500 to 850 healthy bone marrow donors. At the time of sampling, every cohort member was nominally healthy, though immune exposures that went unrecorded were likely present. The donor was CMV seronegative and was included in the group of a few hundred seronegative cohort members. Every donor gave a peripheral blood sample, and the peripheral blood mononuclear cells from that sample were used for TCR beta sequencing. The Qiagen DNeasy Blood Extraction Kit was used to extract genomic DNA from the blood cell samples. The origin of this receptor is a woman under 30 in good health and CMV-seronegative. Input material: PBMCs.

This receptor has the CDR3 CASSLHGTGYYGYTF. The bases read TGTGCCAGCAGCCTCCATGGGACAGGGTACTATGGCTACACCTTC. Recombination joined TRBV5-6 with TRBJ1-2; TRBD1 lines up with 9 middle nucleotides. The CDR3 has 15 amino acids, counting the end cysteine and phenylalanine. The DNA shown is the 45-base CDR3, in frame from base 1. After removal of 4 bases from V and 3 bases from J, the junction retains 7 bases not matched to a gene. Looking up the germline V gene yields CDR1 SGHDT and CDR2 YYEEEE.